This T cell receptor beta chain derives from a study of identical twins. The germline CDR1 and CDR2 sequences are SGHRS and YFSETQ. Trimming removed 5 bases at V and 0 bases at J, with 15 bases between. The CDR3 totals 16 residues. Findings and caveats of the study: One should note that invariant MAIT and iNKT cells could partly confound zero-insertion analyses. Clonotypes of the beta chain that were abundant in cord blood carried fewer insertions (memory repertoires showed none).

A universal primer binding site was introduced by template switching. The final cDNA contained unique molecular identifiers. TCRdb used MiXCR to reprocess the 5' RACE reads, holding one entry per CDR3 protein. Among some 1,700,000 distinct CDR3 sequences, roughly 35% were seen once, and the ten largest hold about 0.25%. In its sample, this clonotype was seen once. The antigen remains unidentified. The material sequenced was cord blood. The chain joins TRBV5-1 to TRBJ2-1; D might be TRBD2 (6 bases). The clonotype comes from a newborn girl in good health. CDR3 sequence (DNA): TGCGCCAGCAGTCCTAGACTGGGGGGCTCCTACAATGAGCAGTTCTTC. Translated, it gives CASSPRLGGSYNEQFF. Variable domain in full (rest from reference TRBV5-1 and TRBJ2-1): KAGVTQTPRYLIKTRGQQVTLSCSPISGHRSVSWYQQTPGQGLQFLFEYFSETQRNKGNFPGRFSGRQFSNSRSEMNVSTLELGDSALYLCASSPRLGGSYNEQFFGPGTRLTVL.